A selection of T cell receptor beta chains follows, all from one sample in a study of blood T cell repertoires in COVID-19. Assay used: immunoSEQ multiplex PCR; TCRdb lists only in-frame clones, some missing. The table includes roughly 100,000 clones, 90% detected once. The sequencing sample was made of peripheral blood. The receptor source for this set is a man between 18 and 35 years old with COVID-19, enrolled during active disease. The CDR3 runs from the conserved cysteine through the conserved F or W. The D gene is left open where the match is weak. Clone size is not always given. Where it is, it says once, few, many or a class for expanded clones.

TRBV10-2	.	TRBJ1-4	.	CASSSGFSGEKLLF	TGCGCCAGCAGCTCGGGATTCTCGGGTGAAAAACTGCTTTTT
TRBV6-5	.	TRBJ2-5	TRBD1	CASSTGAGTQYF	TGTGCCAGCTCAACAGGGGCGGGGACCCAGTACTTC
TRBV5-1	.	TRBJ2-3	.	CASSLGTTANTDTQYF	TGCGCCAGCAGTTTGGGGACGACAGCGAACACAGATACGCAGTATTTT
TRBV3-1/TRBV3-2	.	TRBJ2-1	TRBD2	CASSQLSWISGRAFNEQFF	TGTGCCAGCAGCCAATTATCCTGGATCAGCGGGAGGGCTTTCAATGAGCAGTTCTTC
TRBV5-4	.	TRBJ2-7	TRBD1	CASSSRDRGREQYF	TGTGCCAGCAGCTCCCGGGACAGGGGGCGAGAGCAGTACTTC
TRBV27	.	TRBJ2-1	TRBD2	CASFPLGRELTDEQFF	TGTGCCAGCTTCCCTTTGGGGCGGGAGCTGACGGATGAGCAGTTCTTC
TRBV19	.	TRBJ2-3	.	CASTQGVLSTDTQYF	TGTGCCAGTACCCAAGGAGTCCTTAGCACAGATACGCAGTATTTT
TRBV15	.	TRBJ2-7	TRBD1	CATSRDLDRDLSYEQYF	TGTGCCACCAGCAGAGATCTCGACAGGGACCTCTCCTACGAGCAGTACTTC
TRBV4-1	.	TRBJ1-3	.	CASSQGGTDPSGNTIYF	TGCGCCAGCAGCCAGGGCGGGACCGACCCCTCTGGAAACACCATATATTTT
TRBV4-1	.	TRBJ2-3	.	CASSQERQYADTQYF	TGCGCCAGCAGCCAAGAGCGGCAGTACGCAGATACGCAGTATTTT
TRBV28	.	TRBJ1-5	TRBD1	CASQGGAYSNQPQHF	TGTGCCTCACAGGGGGGAGCTTATAGCAATCAGCCCCAGCATTTT
TRBV5-1	.	TRBJ2-7	.	CASSLDRITYEQYF	TGCGCCAGCAGCTTGGACAGGATTACCTACGAGCAGTACTTC
TRBV4-2	.	TRBJ2-1	.	CASSRGGVRGYNEQFF	TGTGCCAGCAGCCGAGGAGGGGTGAGGGGATACAATGAGCAGTTCTTC
TRBV15	.	TRBJ2-7	.	CATSAGPPFAYEQYF	TGTGCCACCAGCGCGGGACCCCCTTTTGCCTACGAGCAGTACTTC
TRBV5-4	.	TRBJ2-6	.	CASSFGLAHPGANVLTF	TGTGCCAGCAGCTTTGGGCTAGCCCACCCTGGGGCCAACGTCCTGACTTTC
TRBV6-1	once	TRBJ2-7	.	CASSERQTPRYEQYF	TGTGCCAGCAGTGAAAGACAGACCCCTAGGTACGAGCAGTACTTC
TRBV25-1	.	TRBJ2-7	TRBD2	CASSAPGRVPYEQYF	TGTGCCAGCAGTGCCCCCGGGAGGGTCCCCTACGAGCAGTACTTC
TRBV4-3	few	TRBJ2-3	.	CASSQVEGSLEQGDTQYF	TGCGCCAGCAGCCAAGTCGAGGGTTCCCTTGAACAAGGAGATACGCAGTATTTT
TRBV27	.	TRBJ2-2	.	CASSLGRGYTGELFF	TGTGCCAGCAGTTTGGGCAGAGGGTACACCGGGGAGCTGTTTTTT
TRBV2	.	TRBJ2-3	TRBD2	CASSERGFLAGGEGTDTQYF	TGTGCCAGCAGTGAAAGGGGTTTTCTTGCGGGAGGCGAGGGGACAGATACGCAGTATTTT
TRBV30	.	TRBJ1-3	TRBD1	CAWSMGTGSRSGNTIYF	TGTGCCTGGAGCATGGGGACAGGGAGTCGCTCTGGAAACACCATATATTTT
TRBV28	.	TRBJ2-5	TRBD2	CASSPSGGETQYF	TGTGCCAGCAGTCCGTCCGGGGGGGAGACCCAGTACTTC
TRBV5-4	.	TRBJ2-7	.	CASSLYFKNEQYF	TGTGCCAGCAGCTTGTACTTCAAAAACGAGCAGTACTTC
TRBV28	.	TRBJ2-7	.	CASSSQGLPYEQYF	TGTGCCAGCAGTAGTCAGGGTCTCCCCTACGAGCAGTACTTC
TRBV5-1	once	TRBJ2-1	.	CASRSGARYNEQFF	TGCGCCAGCAGGTCCGGAGCGCGTTACAATGAGCAGTTCTTC
TRBV6-1	few	TRBJ1-5	.	CASSEAAGPNQPQHF	TGTGCCAGCAGTGAAGCGGCAGGGCCTAATCAGCCCCAGCATTTT
TRBV10-3	.	TRBJ2-7	.	CAIREGAGEQYF	TGTGCCATCAGAGAAGGGGCCGGGGAGCAGTACTTC
TRBV9	.	TRBJ1-1	TRBD1	CASSRDRSPEAFF	TGTGCCAGCAGTCGGGACAGGTCTCCGGAAGCTTTCTTT
TRBV30	few	TRBJ2-2	TRBD1	CAGEPWDSLVTGELFF	TGTGCCGGCGAACCCTGGGACAGTCTGGTCACCGGGGAGCTGTTTTTT
TRBV15	.	TRBJ2-2	TRBD1	CATSRDQQGAITGELFF	TGTGCCACCAGCAGAGATCAACAGGGGGCGATCACCGGGGAGCTGTTTTTT
TRBV4-1	.	TRBJ2-7	TRBD2	CASSPFAAGAPGEQYF	TGCGCCAGCAGCCCCTTCGCAGCGGGAGCACCGGGCGAGCAGTACTTC
TRBV6-6	.	TRBJ2-7	.	CASSYSAGFYEQYF	TGTGCCAGCAGTTACTCGGCCGGGTTCTACGAGCAGTACTTC
TRBV7-9	once	TRBJ1-1	.	CASSLVLGGLSEAFF	TGTGCCAGCAGCTTAGTCTTGGGGGGATTATCTGAAGCTTTCTTT
TRBV28	.	TRBJ1-3	TRBD1	CASKSQGLGNTIYF	TGTGCCAGCAAGTCACAGGGGTTGGGAAACACCATATATTTT
TRBV5-4	.	TRBJ2-1	TRBD2	CASSFGLAVSYNEQFF	TGTGCCAGCAGCTTTGGACTAGCAGTCTCCTACAATGAGCAGTTCTTC
TRBV9	.	TRBJ2-7	TRBD2	CASSAAGGSEQYF	TGTGCCAGCAGCGCCGCGGGGGGTAGCGAGCAGTACTTC
TRBV5-6	few	TRBJ1-4	.	CASSSGTQEKLLF	TGTGCCAGCAGCAGCGGGACACAAGAAAAACTGCTTTTT
TRBV4-2	.	TRBJ2-5	TRBD2	CASSQVEAGAGETQYF	TGTGCCAGCAGCCAAGTAGAGGCGGGAGCAGGGGAGACCCAGTACTTC
TRBV5-6	.	TRBJ2-7	TRBD1	CASSPGQGEQYF	TGTGCCAGCAGCCCCGGACAGGGGGAGCAGTACTTC
TRBV19	.	TRBJ2-7	TRBD2	CASRKLATSSYEQYF	TGTGCCAGTAGAAAACTAGCGACTAGCTCCTACGAGCAGTACTTC
TRBV19	once	TRBJ2-7	TRBD2	CASSISGTSSSEQYF	TGTGCCAGTAGTATCAGTGGGACTAGCTCTAGCGAGCAGTACTTC
TRBV28	.	TRBJ1-6	TRBD1	CASSARGDNSPLHF	TGTGCCAGCAGCGCCAGGGGGGATAATTCACCCCTCCACTTT
TRBV3-1/TRBV3-2	.	TRBJ2-3	.	CASSQGRGRDRDTQYF	TGTGCCAGCAGCCAAGGTCGCGGCAGGGATAGAGATACGCAGTATTTT
TRBV19	few	TRBJ1-4	.	CASSIGVEKLFF	TGTGCCAGTAGTATAGGAGTTGAAAAACTGTTTTTT
TRBV6-4	.	TRBJ2-1	.	CASSERVPEQFF	TGTGCCAGCAGTGAGAGGGTCCCTGAGCAGTTCTTC
TRBV29-1	.	TRBJ2-7	.	CSVVPGAPYEQYF	TGCAGCGTTGTTCCTGGGGCACCGTACGAGCAGTACTTC
TRBV6-2/TRBV6-3	.	TRBJ1-1	.	CASSYKGGLNTEAFF	TGTGCCAGCAGTTACAAAGGGGGTCTGAACACTGAAGCTTTCTTT
TRBV3-1/TRBV3-2	.	TRBJ2-3	TRBD2	CASRSLSGRRSTDTQYF	TGTGCCAGCAGATCTCTCAGCGGGAGGCGAAGCACAGATACGCAGTATTTT
TRBV6-2/TRBV6-3	.	TRBJ2-5	.	CASSYPQETQYF	TGTGCCAGCAGTTACCCGCAAGAGACCCAGTACTTC
TRBV5-5	once	TRBJ1-1	TRBD1	CASSFTPQGTTEAFF	TGTGCCAGCAGCTTTACCCCACAGGGGACCACTGAAGCTTTCTTT
TRBV19	.	TRBJ2-1	TRBD1	CASSIDLNRGTEQFF	TGTGCCAGTAGTATAGATTTAAACAGGGGAACTGAGCAGTTCTTC
TRBV19	.	TRBJ2-7	TRBD1	CASSPDTGELSHEQYF	TGTGCCAGTAGCCCGGACACAGGGGAACTATCCCACGAGCAGTACTTC
TRBV6-5	few	TRBJ1-1	.	CASKQGFRTEAFF	TGTGCCAGTAAGCAGGGATTTAGGACTGAAGCTTTCTTT
TRBV9	.	TRBJ2-3	.	CASSVEAGFPTDTQYF	TGTGCCAGCAGCGTAGAGGCGGGATTTCCCACAGATACGCAGTATTTT
TRBV6-2/TRBV6-3	.	TRBJ2-7	TRBD2	CASSSSGRFNEQYF	TGTGCCAGCAGCTCTAGCGGGAGGTTTAACGAGCAGTACTTC
TRBV5-6	.	TRBJ1-3	.	CASSRGMQFDTIYF	TGTGCCAGCAGCCGAGGGATGCAATTCGACACCATATATTTT
TRBV6-5	.	TRBJ1-5	.	CASTPQVNQPQHF	TGTGCCAGCACCCCACAGGTGAACCAGCCCCAGCATTTT